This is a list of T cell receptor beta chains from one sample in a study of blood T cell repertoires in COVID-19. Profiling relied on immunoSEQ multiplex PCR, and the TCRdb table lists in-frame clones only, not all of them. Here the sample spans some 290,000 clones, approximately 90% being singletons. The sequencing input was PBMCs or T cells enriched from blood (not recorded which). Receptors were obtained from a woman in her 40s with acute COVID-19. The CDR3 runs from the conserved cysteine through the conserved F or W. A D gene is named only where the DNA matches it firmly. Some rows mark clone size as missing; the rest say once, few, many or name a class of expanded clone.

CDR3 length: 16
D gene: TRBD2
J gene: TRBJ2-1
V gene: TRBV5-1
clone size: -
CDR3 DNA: TGCGCCAGCAGCTTGCTGACTAGCGGGGGGAACAATGAGCAGTTCTTC
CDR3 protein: CASSLLTSGGNNEQFF

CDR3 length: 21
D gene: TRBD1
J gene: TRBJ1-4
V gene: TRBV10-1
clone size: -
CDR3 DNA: TGCGCCAGCAGTGGTAAGAGGATCGGAGGGACAGGCCAGACTGTTTGTGAAAAACTGTTTTTT
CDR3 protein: CASSGKRIGGTGQTVCEKLFF

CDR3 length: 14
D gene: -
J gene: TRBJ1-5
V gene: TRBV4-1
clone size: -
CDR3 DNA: TGCGCCAGCAGCCAACCCGGGACAAATCAGCCCCAGCATTTT
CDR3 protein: CASSQPGTNQPQHF

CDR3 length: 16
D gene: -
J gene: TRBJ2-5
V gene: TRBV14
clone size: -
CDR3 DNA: TGTGCCAGCAGCCAAGTAACAGGGTTTCCCGTGGAGACCCAGTACTTC
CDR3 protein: CASSQVTGFPVETQYF

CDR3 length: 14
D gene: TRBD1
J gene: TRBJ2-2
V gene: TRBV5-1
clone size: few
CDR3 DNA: TGCGCCAGCTGGGGACAGGCGAACACCGGGGAGCTGTTTTTT
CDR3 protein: CASWGQANTGELFF

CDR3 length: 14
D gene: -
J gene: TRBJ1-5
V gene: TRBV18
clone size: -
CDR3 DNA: TGTGCCAGCTCAAGTGGACAGAACTATCAGCCCCAGCATTTT
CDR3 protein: CASSSGQNYQPQHF

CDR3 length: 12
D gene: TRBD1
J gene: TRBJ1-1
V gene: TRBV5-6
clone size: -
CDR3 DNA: TGTGCCAGCAGCTTAACAGGGGTGAGTGATTTCTTT
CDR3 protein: CASSLTGVSDFF

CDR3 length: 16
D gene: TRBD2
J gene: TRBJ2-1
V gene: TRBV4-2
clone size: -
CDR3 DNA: TGTGCCAGCAGCCAACACACTAGCGGGAGTGGCGATGAGCAGTTCTTC
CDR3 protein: CASSQHTSGSGDEQFF

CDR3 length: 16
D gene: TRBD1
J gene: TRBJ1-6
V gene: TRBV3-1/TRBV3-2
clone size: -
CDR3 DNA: TGTGCCAGCAGCCAGACAGGGGGGTCTGGGCGATCACCCCTCCACTTT
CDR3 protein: CASSQTGGSGRSPLHF

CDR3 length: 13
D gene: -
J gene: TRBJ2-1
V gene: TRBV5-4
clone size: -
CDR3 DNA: TGTGCCAGCAGCCAAGACAGCTACAATGAGCAGTTCTTC
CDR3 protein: CASSQDSYNEQFF

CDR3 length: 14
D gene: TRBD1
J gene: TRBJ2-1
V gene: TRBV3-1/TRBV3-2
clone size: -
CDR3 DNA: TGTGCCAGCAGCCAACAGACAGGGAACAATGAGCAGTTCTTC
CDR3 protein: CASSQQTGNNEQFF

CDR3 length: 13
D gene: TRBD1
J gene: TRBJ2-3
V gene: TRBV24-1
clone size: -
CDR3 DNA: TGTGCCACCATCGGACAGGTGGGGGATACGCAGTATTTT
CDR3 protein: CATIGQVGDTQYF

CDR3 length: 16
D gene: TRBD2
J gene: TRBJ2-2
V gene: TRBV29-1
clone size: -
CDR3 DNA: TGCAGCGTAACGGGACTAGCGGGTGCGAACACCGGGGAGCTGTTTTTT
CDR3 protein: CSVTGLAGANTGELFF

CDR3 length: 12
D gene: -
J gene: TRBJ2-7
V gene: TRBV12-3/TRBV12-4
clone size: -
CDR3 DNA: TGTGCCAGCAGTCCATCCTCCTACGAGCAGTACTTC
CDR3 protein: CASSPSSYEQYF

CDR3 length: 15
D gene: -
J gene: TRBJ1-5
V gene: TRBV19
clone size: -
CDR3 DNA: TGTGCCAGTACCTATGACGGGGGAGGCATCCAGACCCAGCATTTT
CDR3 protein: CASTYDGGGIQTQHF

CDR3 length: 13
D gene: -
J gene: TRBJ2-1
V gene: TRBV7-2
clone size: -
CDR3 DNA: TGTGCCAGCAGCTTAGTTACGCGGAGTGAGCAGTTCTTC
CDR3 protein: CASSLVTRSEQFF

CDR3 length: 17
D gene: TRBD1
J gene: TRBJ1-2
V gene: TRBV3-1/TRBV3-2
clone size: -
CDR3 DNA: TGTGCCAGCAGCCCAACGGGACAGGCAACTGTCCGTAGTGGCTACACCTTC
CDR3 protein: CASSPTGQATVRSGYTF

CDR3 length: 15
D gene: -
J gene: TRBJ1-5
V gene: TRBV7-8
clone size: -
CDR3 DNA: TGTGCCAGCAGCTTAAGGCAGGGCCGGTTGAATCCCCAGCATTTT
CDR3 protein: CASSLRQGRLNPQHF

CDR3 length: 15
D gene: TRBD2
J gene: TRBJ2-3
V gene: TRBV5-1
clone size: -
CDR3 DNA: TGCGCCAGCAGGGAAGCGGGGGGGTCCACAGATACGCAGTATTTT
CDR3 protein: CASREAGGSTDTQYF

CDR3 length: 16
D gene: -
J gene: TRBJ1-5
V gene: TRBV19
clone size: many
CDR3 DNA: TGTGCCAGTAGTTCCCCGACGGAGTTAAGCAATCAGCCCCAGCATTTT
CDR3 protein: CASSSPTELSNQPQHF

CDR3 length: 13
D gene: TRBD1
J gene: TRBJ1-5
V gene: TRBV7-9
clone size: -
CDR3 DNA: TGTGCCAGCAGTACAGGGGGCAATCAGCCCCAGCATTTT
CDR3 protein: CASSTGGNQPQHF

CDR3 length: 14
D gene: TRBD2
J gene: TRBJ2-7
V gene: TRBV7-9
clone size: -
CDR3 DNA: TGTGCCAGCAGCAGAAGCGGGGGGGCCTACGAGCAGTACTTC
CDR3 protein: CASSRSGGAYEQYF

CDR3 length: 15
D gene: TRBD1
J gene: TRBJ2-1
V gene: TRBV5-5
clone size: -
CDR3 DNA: TGTGCCAGCAGCTATGGGACAGGGGGCGATTATGAGCAGTTCTTC
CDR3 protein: CASSYGTGGDYEQFF

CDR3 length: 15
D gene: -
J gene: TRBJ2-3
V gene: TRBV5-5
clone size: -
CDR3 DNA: TGTGCCAGCAGCTTGGCCCTCAGGGGCACAGATACGCAGTATTTT
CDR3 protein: CASSLALRGTDTQYF

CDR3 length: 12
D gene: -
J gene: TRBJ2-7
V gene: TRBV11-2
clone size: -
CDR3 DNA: TGTGCCAGCAGCCCCCAGGAATACGAGCAGTACTTC
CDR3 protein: CASSPQEYEQYF

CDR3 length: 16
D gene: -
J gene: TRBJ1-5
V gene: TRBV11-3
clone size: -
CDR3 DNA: TGTGCCTCCGCCGGGGAGGGCGGATATAGCAATCAGCCCCAGCATTTT
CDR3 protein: CASAGEGGYSNQPQHF

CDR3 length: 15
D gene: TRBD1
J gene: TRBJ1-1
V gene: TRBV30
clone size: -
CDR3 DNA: TGTGCCTGGAGTAATCCGGGACAGGGGGACACTGAAGCTTTCTTT
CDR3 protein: CAWSNPGQGDTEAFF

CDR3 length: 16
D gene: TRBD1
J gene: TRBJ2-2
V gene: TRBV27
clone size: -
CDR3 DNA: TGTGCCAGCAGTATCCTGGAAACAGGGGGGATTGGGGAGCTGTTTTTT
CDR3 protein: CASSILETGGIGELFF

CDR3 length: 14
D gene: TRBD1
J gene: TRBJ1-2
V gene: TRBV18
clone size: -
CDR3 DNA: TGTGCCAGCTCACCCGGACAGGGTAGCTATGGCTACACCTTC
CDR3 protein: CASSPGQGSYGYTF

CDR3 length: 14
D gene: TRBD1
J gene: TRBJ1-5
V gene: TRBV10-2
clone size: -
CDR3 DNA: TGCGCCAGCAGTGACCGACAGGGAGGTCAGCCCCAGCATTTT
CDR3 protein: CASSDRQGGQPQHF

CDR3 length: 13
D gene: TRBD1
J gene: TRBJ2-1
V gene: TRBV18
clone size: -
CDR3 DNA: TGTGCCAGCTCGACGGACAGGGACAATGAGCAGTTCTTC
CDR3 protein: CASSTDRDNEQFF

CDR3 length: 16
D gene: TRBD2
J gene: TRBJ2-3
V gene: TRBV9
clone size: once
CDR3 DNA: TGTGCCATACTAGCGGGGGGGCCTGGGGGCACAGATACGCAGTATTTT
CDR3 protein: CAILAGGPGGTDTQYF

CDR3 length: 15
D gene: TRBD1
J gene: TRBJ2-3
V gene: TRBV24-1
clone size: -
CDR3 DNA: TGTGCCACCAGTGATCTAGACAGGGCGGGAGATACGCAGTATTTT
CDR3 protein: CATSDLDRAGDTQYF

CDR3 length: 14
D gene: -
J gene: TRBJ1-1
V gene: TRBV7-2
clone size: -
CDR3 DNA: TGTGCCAGCAGCTTCAGGGGTTCGTACACTGAAGCTTTCTTT
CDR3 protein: CASSFRGSYTEAFF

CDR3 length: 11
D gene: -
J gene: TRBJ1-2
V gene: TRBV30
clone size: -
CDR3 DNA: TGTGCCTGGACTAGGCTTTCGGGCTACACCTTC
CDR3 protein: CAWTRLSGYTF

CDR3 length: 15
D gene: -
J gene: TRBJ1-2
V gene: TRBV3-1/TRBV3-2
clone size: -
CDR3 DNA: TGTGCCAGCAGCCAAGATTGGGGACTGACCTATGGCTACACCTTC
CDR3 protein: CASSQDWGLTYGYTF

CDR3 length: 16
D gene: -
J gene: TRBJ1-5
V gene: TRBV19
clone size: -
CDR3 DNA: TGTGCCAGTAGTATTGGAGAAGGGGCGCGTGGTCAGCCCCAGCATTTT
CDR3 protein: CASSIGEGARGQPQHF

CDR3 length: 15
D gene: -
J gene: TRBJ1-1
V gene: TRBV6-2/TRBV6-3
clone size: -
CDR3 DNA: TGTGCCAGCAGCAAAACCGCGACAGTGAACACTGAAGCTTTCTTT
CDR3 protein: CASSKTATVNTEAFF

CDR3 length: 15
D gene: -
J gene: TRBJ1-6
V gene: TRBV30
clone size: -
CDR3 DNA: TGTGCCTGGCGGTCCCAGGCCAACCTACGGTCACCCCTCCACTTT
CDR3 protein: CAWRSQANLRSPLHF

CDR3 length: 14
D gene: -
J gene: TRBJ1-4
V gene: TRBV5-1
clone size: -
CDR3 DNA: TGCGCCAGCAGCTTGACCCCGGGTAATGAAAAACTGTTTTTT
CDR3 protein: CASSLTPGNEKLFF

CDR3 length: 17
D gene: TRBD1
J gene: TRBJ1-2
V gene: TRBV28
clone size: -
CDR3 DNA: TGTGCCAGCAGTTCCTCCGGGACAGGCGTCACCATCTATGGCTACACCTTC
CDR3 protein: CASSSSGTGVTIYGYTF

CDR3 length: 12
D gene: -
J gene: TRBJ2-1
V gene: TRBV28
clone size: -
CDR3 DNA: TGTGCCAGCAGGACTACAGGGAATGAGCAGTTCTTC
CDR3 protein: CASRTTGNEQFF

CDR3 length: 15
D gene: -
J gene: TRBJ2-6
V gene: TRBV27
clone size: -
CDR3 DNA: TGTGCCAGCAGTTCGACAGCAGCTGGGGCCAACGTCCTGACTTTC
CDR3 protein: CASSSTAAGANVLTF

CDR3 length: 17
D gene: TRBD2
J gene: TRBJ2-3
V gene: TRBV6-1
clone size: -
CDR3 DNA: TGTGCCAGCAGTGCCCTCGGACTAGCGGGAGGCACAGATACGCAGTATTTT
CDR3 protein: CASSALGLAGGTDTQYF

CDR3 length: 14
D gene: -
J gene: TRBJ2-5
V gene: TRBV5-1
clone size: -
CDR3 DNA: TGCGCCAGCAGCTTGATGAGGGCCGGCGAGACCCAGTACTTC
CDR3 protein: CASSLMRAGETQYF

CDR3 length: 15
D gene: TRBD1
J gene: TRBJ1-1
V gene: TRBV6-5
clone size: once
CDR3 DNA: TGTGCCAGCACCAGGACAGGGGGGATGAACACTGAAGCTTTCTTT
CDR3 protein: CASTRTGGMNTEAFF

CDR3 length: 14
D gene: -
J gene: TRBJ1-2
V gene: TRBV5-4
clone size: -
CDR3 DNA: TGTGCCAGCAGCTTGGAATCAGGGTCTGGGGGCTACACCTTC
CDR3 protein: CASSLESGSGGYTF

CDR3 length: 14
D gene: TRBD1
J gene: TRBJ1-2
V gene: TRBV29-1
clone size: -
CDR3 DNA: TGCAGCGTTGATCCCAGGGGGCCCCTATGGGGCTACACCTTC
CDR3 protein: CSVDPRGPLWGYTF

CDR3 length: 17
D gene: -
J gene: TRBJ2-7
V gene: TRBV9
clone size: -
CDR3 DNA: TGTGCCAGCAGCGTAGGGGGCCGGGACGGGAGAGGTTACGAGCAGTACTTC
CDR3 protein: CASSVGGRDGRGYEQYF

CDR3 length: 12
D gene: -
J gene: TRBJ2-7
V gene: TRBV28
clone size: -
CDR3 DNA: TGTGCCAGCAGTTTCTCGTCGTACGAGCAGTACTTC
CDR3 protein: CASSFSSYEQYF

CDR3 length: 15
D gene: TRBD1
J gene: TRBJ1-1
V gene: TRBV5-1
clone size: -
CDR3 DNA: TGCGCCAGCAGCTTAGGGGACAGGCCCTTATATGAAGCTTTCTTT
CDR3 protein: CASSLGDRPLYEAFF

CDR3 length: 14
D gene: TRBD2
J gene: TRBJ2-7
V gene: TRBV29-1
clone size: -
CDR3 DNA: TGCAGCGTAAGGACTAGCGGGAGAATGTACGAGCAGTACTTC
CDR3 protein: CSVRTSGRMYEQYF

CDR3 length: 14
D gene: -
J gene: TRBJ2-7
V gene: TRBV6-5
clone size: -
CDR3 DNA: TGTGCCAGCAGGAACCAAGAGGGTTCCTACGAGCAGTACTTC
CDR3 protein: CASRNQEGSYEQYF

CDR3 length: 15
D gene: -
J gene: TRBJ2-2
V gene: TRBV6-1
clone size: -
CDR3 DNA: TGTGCCAGCAGTGAACAGTTGTCGGGTTCCGGGGAGCTGTTTTTT
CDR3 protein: CASSEQLSGSGELFF

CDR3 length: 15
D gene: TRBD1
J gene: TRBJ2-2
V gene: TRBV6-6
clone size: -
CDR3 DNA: TGTGCCAGCAAGAGGACAGGAACGAACACCGGGGAGCTGTTTTTT
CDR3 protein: CASKRTGTNTGELFF

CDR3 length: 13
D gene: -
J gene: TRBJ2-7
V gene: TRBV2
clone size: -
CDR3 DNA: TGTGCCAGCAGTGAAAACAAACCGGGAGAGCAGTACTTC
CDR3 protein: CASSENKPGEQYF

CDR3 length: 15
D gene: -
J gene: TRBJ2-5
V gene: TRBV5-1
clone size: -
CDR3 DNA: TGCGCCAGCAGTCCGGGGTCTGCCTTACAAGAGACCCAGTACTTC
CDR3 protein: CASSPGSALQETQYF